The 10 T cell receptor beta chains given below trace back to one sample, sequenced in a study of vaccination and CD4 T cells after COVID-19. The antigens these receptors bind are not known. Treatment given: roughly 10-day PBMC culture with coronavirus spike peptide pools or control peptides (ViraFEST assay). The study sequenced cultured CD4+ T cell DNA using the Oncomine TCR Beta short-read assay. A single record per CDR3 protein comes from TCRdb applying MiXCR to the PCR reads. This table holds more than 12,000 distinct CDR3 sequences, 60% found once. The sequenced sample consisted of CD4+ T cells from blood, cultured in vitro. The origin of the receptors is a human donor who had recovered from COVID-19.

Only one count was recorded for this clonotype. The chain carries TRBV9 and TRBJ1-2; D ambiguous. V lost 0 bases and J 2 bases, leaving 5 bases between the germline ends. Germline-derived CDR1 and CDR2 are SGDLS and YYNGEE. The CDR3 consists of 13 residues. CDR3 sequence (DNA): TGTGCCAGCAGCGTAGATCACAACTATGGCTACACCTTC. Amino acid sequence: CASSVDHNYGYTF.

This CDR3 is CASSEWDTGSTGELFF. The CDR3 DNA reads TGTGCCAGCAGTGAATGGGACACAGGATCGACCGGGGAGCTGTTTTTT. The chain recombines TRBV25-1 with TRBJ2-2, with a possible D match to TRBD1 (6 bases). The V gene's germline CDR1 is MGHDK and CDR2 SYGVNS. V lost 1 base, J lost 5 bases, and 14 bases lay in between. The CDR3 consists of 16 residues. The full variable domain, completed using reference TRBV25-1 and TRBJ2-2, is EADIYQTPRYLVIGTGKKITLECSQTMGHDKMYWYQQDPGMELHLIHYSYGVNSTEKGDLSSESTVSRIRTEHFPLTLESARPSHTSQYLCASSEWDTGSTGELFFGEGSRLTVL.

This clonotype was detected a few times. The chain uses TRBV20-1 and TRBJ2-5; TRBD1 is a possible D gene (5 bases). CDR3 size: 13 residues. Trimming shortened V by 6 bases and J by 2 bases, and 13 bases separated the two germline ends. CDR1 and CDR2 from the germline V gene are DFQATT and SNEGSKA (reference sequence). The DNA for the CDR3 is TGCAGTGCCCCCTCCGACAGTCAAGAGACCCAGTACTTC. Protein sequence: CSAPSDSQETQYF.

The chain uses TRBV20-1 and TRBJ1-6, with a tentative D call TRBD1 (5 bases). This CDR3 comprises 18 residues. V lost 2 bases, J lost 4 bases, and 21 bases lay in between. Germline CDR1 and CDR2: DFQATT and SNEGSKA (reference sequence). The CDR3 loop is CSARRPRAGPPYNSPLHF. The CDR3 nucleotides read TGCAGTGCTAGACGACCCCGAGCAGGGCCACCTTATAATTCACCCCTCCACTTT.

The chain recombines TRBV7-3 with TRBJ2-4, with 7 bases identical to TRBD1. Germline V CDR1 and CDR2: SGHTA, FQGTGA. J gave up 8 bases and V 1 base, and 5 bases lay outside the gene matches. CDR3 size: 14 residues. CDR3 sequence (DNA): TGTGCCAGCAGCTTAAGAGGGGGCCGGGACATTCAGTACTTC. Translating it yields CASSLRGGRDIQYF. Complete variable domain (other parts from reference TRBV7-3 and TRBJ2-4): GAGVSQTPSNKVTEKGKYVELRCDPISGHTALYWYRQSLGQGPEFLIYFQGTGAADDSGLPNDRFFAVRPEGSVSTLKIQRTERGDSAVYLCASSLRGGRDIQYFGAGTRLSVL.

V gene TRBV7-2 combines with J gene TRBJ2-3; 7 bases are shared with TRBD2. This CDR3 is built from 15 residues. Germline-derived CDR1 and CDR2 are SGHTA and FQGNSA. The V and J ends lost 8 bases and 5 bases, in that order; junction bases with no gene match: 13. DNA for the CDR3: TGTGCCAGCTGCTGGTTGGGCGGGAGTTTAGATACGCAGTATTTT. Translating it yields CASCWLGGSLDTQYF.

This chain connects TRBV28 to TRBJ2-7, with TRBD2 matching over 7 bases. With V trimmed by 2 bases and J by 5 bases, 9 bases remained unmatched. Germline values: CDR1 MDHEN, CDR2 SYDVKM. CDR3 length: 15 amino acids. The CDR3 DNA sequence: TGTGCCAGCAGTTTAAGAGGGAGGGCCCTCCACGAGCAGTACTTC. It specifies CASSLRGRALHEQYF. Drawing the rest from reference TRBV28 and TRBJ2-7, the complete variable domain is DVKVTQSSRYLVKRTGEKVFLECVQDMDHENMFWYRQDPGLGLRLIYFSYDVKMKEKGDIPEGYSVSREKKERFSLILESASTNQTSMYLCASSLRGRALHEQYFGPGTRLTVT.

The chain employs TRBV9 and TRBJ2-1; 10 bases align to TRBD2. V lost 4 bases and J lost 8; bases outside the gene matches: 12. This CDR3 comprises 16 residues. Germline CDR1 SGDLS, CDR2 YYNGEE. This CDR3 is CASSHLSSGGGDEQFF. The CDR3 nucleotides read TGTGCCAGCAGCCACCTGTCTAGCGGGGGTGGGGATGAGCAGTTCTTC.

The V gene is TRBV30, the J gene TRBJ1-2; D is perhaps TRBD1 (6 bases). The CDR3 length is 16 residues. V was pared by 1 base and J by 7 bases, with 22 bases between. Per germline, CDR1 GTSNPN and CDR2 SVGIG (reference sequence). CDR3 amino acids: CAWSADHRGGHLGYTF. CDR3 DNA: TGTGCCTGGAGTGCAGACCACCGGGGGGGGCATCTTGGCTACACCTTC.

V gene TRBV7-2 combines with J gene TRBJ1-1; the D gene is possibly TRBD1 (6 bases). The V gene lost 4 bases and the J gene lost 2 bases, with 11 bases spanning the gap. Germline CDR1 SGHTA, CDR2 FQGNSA. The CDR3 contains 14 residues. The CDR3 bases are TGTGCCAGCAGCTACCGAGGGGGAAACACTGAAGCTTTCTTT. Encoded protein: CASSYRGGNTEAFF.